One TCR beta chain is described in this entry. This clone showed up just a few times. Its antigen is not yet known. There are no base qualities to consult, and no much larger clone falls within one base. V gives up 3 bases and J gives up 4 bases, and the segment between their germline ends measures 13 bases. For CDR1 and CDR2, the germline V gene lists SNHLY and FYNNEI. The CDR3 has 14 amino acids, counting the end cysteine and phenylalanine. The retained sequence is limited to the CDR3, 42 bases, with the frame set at the first base. This sample is part of a study of shared clonotypes between healthy human individuals (dated by TCRdb to about 2020). Study-wide context: The cohort included a few men and a couple of women between 18 and 49 years of age. For each donor, CD4 naive and CD4 memory were each given three plates, CD8 naive was given two plates, and CD8 memory was given one plate. The study deeply sequenced blood TCR repertoires of 5 or 6 healthy adults to estimate repertoire size and the extent of clonotype sharing between individuals. Different laboratories and diverse techniques were used to prepare libraries and sequence TCR repertoires, to increase sequencing depth and limit assay-specific biases. Per donor, leukapheresis produced somewhere between about 0.8 and 9 billion PBMCs. General conclusions and limits of the study: Pairwise subsampling indicated that sequencing depth was expected to affect the degree of clonotype sharing among donors. Clonotypes shared by all four sorted-subset donors showed higher generation probabilities than non-shared clonotypes. When four donors were compared, the shared fraction of clonotypes was roughly 4.8% for naive CD4, about 4% for naive CD8, more than 2% for memory CD4, and 0.4% for memory CD8. The genetic and exposure-history diversity represented was limited by the small number of donors. Naive subsets generally had larger estimated clonotype richness than memory subsets. Incomplete sequencing was indicated by rarefaction of sorted-subset datasets, despite the large sequencing depth. Only blood was sampled, and tissue TCR repertoires likely differ from those in blood.

Using the deep immunoSEQ assay, multiplex PCR amplified TCR CDR3 regions from genomic DNA. Extracted genomic DNA from each cell subset was distributed evenly across all wells of several immunoSEQ 96-well plates, and each plate was treated as a replicate. For sorted subsets, about 200 ng genomic DNA, equal to about 30,000 T cell genomes, was loaded into each replicate PCR. Purified libraries were measured with a Qubit 3.0 fluorometer, size-checked on a Bioanalyzer 2100, and measured again with the KAPA Library Quantification kit. Every immunoSEQ 96-well plate was sequenced on a separate single-read 150-cycle Illumina NextSeq 550 flow cell. Processing in the source paper ran as follows. Because only junctional sequences without quality scores were contained in the immunoSEQ output, filtering matching that applied to full-length reads could not be performed. To assign V/J genes and CDR3, sequences were annotated using PyIR, a Python wrapper for IgBLAST v1.9, with IMGT germline references. Reads were filtered out if the reads had weak V/J assignments (E-value above 1e-6), no CDR3, stop codons, out-of-frame junctions, or ambiguous translated residues. V3J clonotypes were defined as sequences sharing the same inferred V gene, J gene, and CDR3 amino acid sequence. Percentage overlap between repertoires was calculated by dividing the number of shared unique clonotypes by the size of the smaller repertoire. Three approaches were used to assess repertoire richness: RTK rarefaction, the Chao1 estimator, and Recon v2.1 estimates of unobserved clonotypes. OLGA was used to compute generation probabilities for all TCRbeta clonotypes that the gDNA method yielded from a handful of donors. Entries here come from immuneACCESS through TCRdb and include only in-frame sequences with V and J called. Some clones fail to appear in such tables; in the studies checked, an unresolved V gene covers under half of the shortfall, and the cause of the remainder is unknown. The V and J calls and the clone size are those of that table, but D and trimming were determined from the DNA. This sample is represented by over 2,000,000 clones; approximately 92% of them were singletons. Of the sample, approximately 1.7% falls within the top ten clones.

For the CD8 naive samples, CD45RO-negative cells were positively selected for CCR7, yielding a CD45RA+CCR7+ population from which TemRA cells were excluded. The donors were healthy, HIV-negative adults who had no recently reported acute infections or vaccinations. Every donor was a Caucasian adult living in Nashville, Tennessee, USA. Blood was obtained by leukapheresis, after which PBMCs were separated by Ficoll-Histopaque density gradient centrifugation and cryopreserved in liquid nitrogen vapor phase. Analytical flow cytometry was used to check the purity and quantity of every magnetically sorted T cell population. Each sorted fraction had its genomic DNA isolated and then quantified by UV absorbance on a Nanodrop 2000c.

Sequencing was performed on naive CD8+ T cells from PBMCs. Explained via the paper, the cell subset or site label denotes: CD45RA+CCR7+. The clonotype was recovered from a man aged 18 to 30 in good health. Some clones in this sample may be carry-over from other donors' samples. This sequence uses TRBV2 and TRBJ2-7; confidence is insufficient to name the D gene. The DNA reads as follows: TGTGCCAGCAGTGACAGCACCGGTAGGTACGAGCAGTACTTC. Its product reads: CASSDSTGRYEQYF.